The source of this T cell receptor (beta chain) is a study of shared clonotypes between healthy human individuals. TCRdb keeps only in-frame clones here, not all; method: immunoSEQ multiplex PCR. The sample consists of around 940,000 clones, less than 85% of them appearing once. Concerning this clone: Its antigen is as yet unknown.

Germline V gene sequence: CDR1 ENHRY, CDR2 SYGVKD. This CDR3 contains 15 residues. Unmatched junction bases numbered 9, after V lost 4 bases and J lost 7 bases. Study-wide points: Although depth was large, rarefaction showed that sequencing of the sorted subsets was incomplete.

The TCR originated in a man aged 18 to 35 in good health. V gene TRBV10-3 combines with J gene TRBJ2-1; 8 bases align to TRBD2. The sequenced material came from memory CD4+ T cells sorted from blood. Subset meaning: CD45RA-negative fraction. The CDR3 spells CAISGRREEPNEQFF. The CDR3 bases are TGTGCCATCAGTGGAAGGCGGGAGGAGCCAAATGAGCAGTTCTTC.